This TCR beta chain appears in the sequencing data of a study of beta chain features in type 1 diabetes. As for the study in general: The study found patients and healthy donors alike in age, gender and cell yields.

Purities over 95% were achieved in all sorted populations. The CDR3 spans 15 residues. V lost 2 bases, J lost 3 bases, and 10 bases lay in between. CDR1 and CDR2 from the germline V gene are LGHNA and YNFKEQ. Expressed TCRB transcripts were sequenced because the entire RNA isolate underwent reverse transcription. Reads from naive, central memory and regulatory T cell samples averaged around 3.5 million. Here immunoSEQ multiplex PCR was the method, and the copy in TCRdb shows in-frame clones only, minus some. The repertoire holds some 270,000 clones, with about 8% as singletons. Input material: central memory CD4+ T cells from blood. The TCR was taken from a young woman in good health. V gene TRBV4-2 combines with J gene TRBJ1-4; D gene uncertain. The CDR3 spells CASSQNTAANEKLFF. The CDR3 DNA is TGTGCCAGCAGCCAAAACACCGCCGCTAATGAAAAACTGTTTTTT.